Here is one T cell receptor (beta chain) with its context. The data were obtained in a study of T cell changes during pregnancy in multiple sclerosis. Produced via immunoSEQ multiplex PCR; TCRdb's table is partial and in-frame only. Here the sample spans some 110,000 clones, roughly nine tenths being singletons. The CDR3 has 14 amino acids. The V gene end was trimmed by 8 bases and the J gene end by 5 bases; junction bases not matched to a gene: 5. CDR1 and CDR2 from the germline V gene are SGHDN and FVKESK. The rearrangement joins TRBV14 to TRBJ2-2, with 10 positions matching TRBD2. This clonotype originated in a female donor with multiple sclerosis, enrolled in a pregnancy study. Sequencing used peripheral blood, obtained in the third trimester of pregnancy. This chain's CDR3 is CASYGAGGTGELFF. In DNA form, the CDR3 reads TGTGCCAGCTACGGAGCGGGAGGGACCGGGGAGCTGTTTTTT.